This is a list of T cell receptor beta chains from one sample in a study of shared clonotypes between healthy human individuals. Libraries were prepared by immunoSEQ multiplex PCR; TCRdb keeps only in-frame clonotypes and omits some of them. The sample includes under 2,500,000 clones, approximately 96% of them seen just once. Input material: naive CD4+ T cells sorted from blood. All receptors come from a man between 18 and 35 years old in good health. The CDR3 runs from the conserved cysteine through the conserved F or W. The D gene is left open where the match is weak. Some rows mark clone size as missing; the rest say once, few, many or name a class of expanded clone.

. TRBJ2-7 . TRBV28 CASSSGAYEQYF TGTGCCAGCAGTTCCGGAGCCTACGAGCAGTACTTC
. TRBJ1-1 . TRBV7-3 CASSLWGELNTEAFF TGTGCCAGCAGCCTATGGGGGGAGTTGAACACTGAAGCTTTCTTT
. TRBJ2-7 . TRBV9 CASSPRLQVSEQYF TGTGCCAGCAGCCCCCGTTTGCAGGTCTCCGAGCAGTACTTC
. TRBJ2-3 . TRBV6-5 CASSARTDTQYF TGTGCCAGCTCAGCCCGGACAGATACGCAGTATTTT
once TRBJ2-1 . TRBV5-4 CASSLGDNKYNEQFF TGTGCCAGCAGCTTGGGGGACAATAAATACAATGAGCAGTTCTTC
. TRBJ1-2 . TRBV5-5 CASSQDGGNYGYTF TGTGCCAGCAGCCAAGACGGGGGAAACTATGGCTACACCTTC
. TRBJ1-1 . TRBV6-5 CASSYGGTEAFF TGTGCCAGCAGTTATGGGGGAACTGAAGCTTTCTTT
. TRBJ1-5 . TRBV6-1 CASSENTGVKQGQHF TGTGCCAGCAGTGAAAATACGGGGGTTAAGCAGGGACAGCATTTT
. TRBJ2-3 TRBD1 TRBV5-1 CASSTSSGTGGTDTQYF TGCGCCAGCAGCACATCATCCGGGACAGGGGGCACAGATACGCAGTATTTT
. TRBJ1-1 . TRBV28 CASSQQGGSSGTEAFF TGTGCCAGCAGTCAACAGGGAGGCTCTTCTGGCACTGAAGCTTTCTTT
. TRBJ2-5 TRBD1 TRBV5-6 CASSLAKGAGETQYF TGTGCCAGCAGCTTGGCAAAGGGGGCTGGGGAGACCCAGTACTTC
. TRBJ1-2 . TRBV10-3 CAISEEGYGYTF TGTGCCATCAGTGAGGAAGGCTATGGCTACACCTTC
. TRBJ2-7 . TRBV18 CASSPGYEQYF TGTGCCAGCTCACCAGGGTACGAGCAGTACTTC
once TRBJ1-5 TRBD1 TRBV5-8 CASSPRDRGNQPQHF TGTGCCAGCAGCCCGCGGGACAGGGGCAATCAGCCCCAGCATTTT
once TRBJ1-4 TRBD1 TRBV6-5 CASGQAATNEKLFF TGTGCCAGCGGACAGGCTGCAACTAATGAAAAACTGTTTTTT
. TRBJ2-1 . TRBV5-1 CASSSRPNEQFF TGCGCCAGCAGCTCCAGACCTAATGAGCAGTTCTTC
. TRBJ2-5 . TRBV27 CASRTGRKETQYF TGTGCCAGCAGGACAGGACGAAAAGAGACCCAGTACTTC
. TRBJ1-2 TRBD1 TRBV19 CASNRRKPTGGYGYTF TGTGCCAGCAACAGGAGAAAACCCACAGGGGGCTATGGCTACACCTTC
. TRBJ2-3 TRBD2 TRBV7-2 CASSSSGSGTDTQYF TGTGCCAGCAGCTCCAGCGGGAGCGGCACAGATACGCAGTATTTT
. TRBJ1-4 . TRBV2 CASTWTANEKLFF TGTGCCAGCACCTGGACAGCTAATGAAAAACTGTTTTTT
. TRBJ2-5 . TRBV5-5 CASSLALQETQYF TGTGCCAGCAGCTTGGCTCTTCAAGAGACCCAGTACTTC
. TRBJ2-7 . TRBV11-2 CASSSSRGFSYEQYF TGTGCCAGCAGCTCGAGCAGGGGTTTCTCCTACGAGCAGTACTTC
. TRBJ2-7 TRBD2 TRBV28 CASSDSGGANYEQYF TGTGCCAGCAGTGACAGCGGGGGGGCCAATTACGAGCAGTACTTC
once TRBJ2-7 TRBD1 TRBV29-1 CSVEDRLYEQYF TGCAGCGTTGAGGACAGGCTCTACGAGCAGTACTTC
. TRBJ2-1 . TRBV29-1 CSVEFQGSGPARNEQFF TGCAGCGTTGAATTTCAGGGGTCCGGACCCGCCCGAAATGAGCAGTTCTTC
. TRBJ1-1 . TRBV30 CAWLYASNTEAFF TGTGCCTGGCTGTACGCCAGCAACACTGAAGCTTTCTTT
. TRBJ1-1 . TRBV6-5 CASRSKGWTEAFF TGTGCCAGCAGAAGTAAGGGTTGGACTGAAGCTTTCTTT
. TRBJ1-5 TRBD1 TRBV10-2 CASSWDRDQPQHF TGCGCCAGCAGTTGGGACAGGGATCAGCCCCAGCATTTT
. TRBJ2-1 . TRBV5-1 CASSLGGDNEQFF TGCGCCAGCAGCTTGGGCGGGGACAATGAGCAGTTCTTC
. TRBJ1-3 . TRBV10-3 CAISESSGNTIYF TGTGCCATCAGTGAGAGCTCTGGAAACACCATATATTTT
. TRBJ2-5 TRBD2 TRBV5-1 CASSLRGDQETQYF TGCGCCAGCAGCTTGCGGGGGGATCAAGAGACCCAGTACTTC
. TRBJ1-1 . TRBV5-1 CASSIRPARDTEAFF TGCGCCAGCAGCATCCGCCCGGCGAGGGACACTGAAGCTTTCTTT
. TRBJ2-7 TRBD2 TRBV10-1 CASTEGTSGNHEQYF TGCGCCAGCACCGAGGGAACTAGCGGGAACCACGAGCAGTACTTC
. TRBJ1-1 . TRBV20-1 CSAREFIEAFF TGCAGTGCTAGAGAGTTCATTGAAGCTTTCTTT
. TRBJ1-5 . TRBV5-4 CATSGGADQPQHF TGTGCCACGAGTGGGGGCGCAGATCAGCCCCAGCATTTT
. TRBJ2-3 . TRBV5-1 CASSPKEVPQYF TGCGCCAGCAGCCCGAAAGAAGTTCCGCAGTATTTT
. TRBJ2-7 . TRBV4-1 CASSRDEGAAVHYEQYF TGCGCCAGCAGCCGAGACGAAGGGGCGGCAGTTCACTACGAGCAGTACTTC
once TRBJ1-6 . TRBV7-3 CASSLIGRDNSPLHF TGTGCCAGCAGCTTAATAGGGAGGGATAATTCACCCCTCCACTTT
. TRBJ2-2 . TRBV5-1 CASSLSGQTNTGELFF TGCGCCAGCAGCTTGAGTGGACAGACGAACACCGGGGAGCTGTTTTTT
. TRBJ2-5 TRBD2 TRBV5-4 CAIQPSGGLRETQYF TGTGCCATCCAGCCCAGCGGGGGGCTCCGAGAGACCCAGTACTTC
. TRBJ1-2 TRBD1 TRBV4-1 CASSQGDRGNYGYTF TGCGCCAGCAGCCAAGGTGACAGGGGGAACTATGGCTACACCTTC
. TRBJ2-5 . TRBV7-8 CASSLEGLETQYF TGTGCCAGCAGCTTAGAGGGGTTGGAGACCCAGTACTTC
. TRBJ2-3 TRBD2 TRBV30 CAWSRYSGYTDTQYF TGTGCCTGGAGTCGTTATAGCGGGTACACAGATACGCAGTATTTT
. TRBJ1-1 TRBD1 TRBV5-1 CASSTTGGVNTEAFF TGCGCCAGCAGCACGACAGGGGGCGTGAACACTGAAGCTTTCTTT
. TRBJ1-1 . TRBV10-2 CASSAYGIGNTEAFF TGCGCCAGCAGTGCATACGGAATCGGGAACACTGAAGCTTTCTTT